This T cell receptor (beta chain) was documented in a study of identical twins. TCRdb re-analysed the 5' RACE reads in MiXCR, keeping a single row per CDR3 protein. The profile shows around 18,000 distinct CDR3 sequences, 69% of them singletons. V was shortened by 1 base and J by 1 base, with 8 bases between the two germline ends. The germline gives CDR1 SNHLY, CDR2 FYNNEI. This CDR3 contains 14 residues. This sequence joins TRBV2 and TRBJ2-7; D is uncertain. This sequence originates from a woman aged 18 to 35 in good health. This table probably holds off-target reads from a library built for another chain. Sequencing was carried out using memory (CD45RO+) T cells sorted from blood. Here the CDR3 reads CASSEERVSYEQYF. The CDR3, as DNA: TGTGCCAGCAGTGAAGAACGGGTATCCTACGAGCAGTACTTC.